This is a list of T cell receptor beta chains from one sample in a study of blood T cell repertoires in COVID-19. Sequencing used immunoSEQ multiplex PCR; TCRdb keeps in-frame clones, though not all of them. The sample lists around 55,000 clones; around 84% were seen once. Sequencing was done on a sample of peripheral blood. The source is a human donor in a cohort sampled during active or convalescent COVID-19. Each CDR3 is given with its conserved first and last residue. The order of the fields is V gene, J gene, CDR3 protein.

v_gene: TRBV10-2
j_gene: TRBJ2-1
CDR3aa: CASSSGLAGSYNEQFF

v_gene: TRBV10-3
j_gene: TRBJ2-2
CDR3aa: CAIGVPPANTGELFF

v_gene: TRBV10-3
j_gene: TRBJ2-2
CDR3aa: CAIGQGINTGELFF

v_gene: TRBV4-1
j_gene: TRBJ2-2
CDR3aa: CASRRTSGLSGELFF

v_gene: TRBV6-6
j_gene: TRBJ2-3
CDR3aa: CASSQITDTQYF

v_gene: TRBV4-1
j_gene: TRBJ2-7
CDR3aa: CASSHLQDGYEQYF

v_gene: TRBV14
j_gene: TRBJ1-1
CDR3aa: CASSLLQGHTEAFF

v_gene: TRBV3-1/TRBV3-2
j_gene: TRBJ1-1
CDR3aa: CASSPLNPMNTEAFF

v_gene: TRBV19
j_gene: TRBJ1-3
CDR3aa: CASSTWQENTIYF

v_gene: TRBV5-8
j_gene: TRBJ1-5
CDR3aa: CASIGGAASSSNQPQHF

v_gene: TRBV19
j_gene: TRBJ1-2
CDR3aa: CASSFVVRDTNYGYTF

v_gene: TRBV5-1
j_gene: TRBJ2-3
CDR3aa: CASRYDPGGPADTQYF

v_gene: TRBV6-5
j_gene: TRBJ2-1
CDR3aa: CASRTGTSGGKEQFF

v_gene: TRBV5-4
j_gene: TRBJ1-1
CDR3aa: CASSSQRGFGEAFF

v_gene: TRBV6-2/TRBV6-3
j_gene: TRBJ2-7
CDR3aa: CASSFAQGAGGYEQYF

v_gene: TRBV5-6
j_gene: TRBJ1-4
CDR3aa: CASSLLAGGIEKLFF

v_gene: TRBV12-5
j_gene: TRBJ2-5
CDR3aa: CASGLGLAGGETQYF

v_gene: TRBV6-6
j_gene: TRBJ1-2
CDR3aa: CASDDSYGYTF

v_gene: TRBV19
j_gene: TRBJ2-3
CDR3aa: CASSIGQRTDTQYF

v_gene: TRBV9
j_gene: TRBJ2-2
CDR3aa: CASSPSLDLRGGELFF

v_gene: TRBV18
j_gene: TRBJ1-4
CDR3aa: CASSPPVSNEKLFF

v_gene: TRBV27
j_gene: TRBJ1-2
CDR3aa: CASSHSGNYGYTF

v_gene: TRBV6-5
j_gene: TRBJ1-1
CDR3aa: CASSYKEGYTEAFF

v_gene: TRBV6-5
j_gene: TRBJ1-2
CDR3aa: CASSFLLDRHNYGYTF

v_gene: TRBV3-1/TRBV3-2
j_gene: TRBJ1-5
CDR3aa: CASSPGHSQPQHF